This TCR beta chain comes out of a study of radiation and T cells in renal cell carcinoma. The treatment was: 15 Gy SBRT to primary tumor, nephrectomy 4 weeks later. CDR1 is SGHAT, CDR2 FQNNGV, per germline. The trim removed 5 bases at V and 5 bases at J, leaving 12 bases unmatched. The CDR3 has 18 amino acids. The data were produced by immunoSEQ multiplex PCR, yet TCRdb's version contains in-frame clones alone and is incomplete. Among some 14,000 clones listed, 64% were seen once. The chain has TRBV11-2 and TRBJ2-2; 12 nucleotides match TRBD2. The starting material was tumor tissue, obtained from a patient whose treatment included radiotherapy and nephrectomy. This TCR was recovered from a woman in her 70s with renal cell carcinoma. The CDR3 nucleotides read TGTGCCAGCAGCCTCAGGACTAGCGGGGCCGGGCGTACCGGGGAGCTGTTTTTT. Protein: CASSLRTSGAGRTGELFF.